A single sample is the source of the 3 T cell receptor beta chains below, sequenced in a study of CD4 T cells in relation to SARS-CoV-2 and coronaviruses. The unexposed donors gave CD4+ T cells in about 2011-2018, prior to COVID-19. Isolation of CD4+ T cells took place after approximately 11 days in culture. Some clones are missing from TCRdb's copy, which holds only in-frame ones; the method was immunoSEQ multiplex PCR. Of approximately 11,000 clones in the sample, about 81% were seen once. The antigens for these receptors are not known. Sequencing used CD4+ T cells from PBMCs, cultured in vitro. The source is a human donor in good health.

This chain joins TRBV7-9 and TRBJ1-1, with D possibly being TRBD1 (5 bases). Deletions cut 5 bases from V and 5 bases from J, with 18 bases between. The length of the CDR3 is 15 residues. Germline CDR1 SEHNR, CDR2 FQNEAQ (reference sequence). CDR3 DNA: TGTGCCAGCAGCCCGGGGGACGATATCATGACTGAAGCTTTCTTT. This translates into CASSPGDDIMTEAFF.

V gene TRBV24-1 combines with J gene TRBJ2-2, with TRBD1 matching 8 bases. In germline, CDR1 is KGHDR, CDR2 SFDVKD. V was clipped by 4 bases and J by 5 bases; unmatched bases: 2. The CDR3 length is 14 residues. In DNA, the CDR3 is TGTGCCACCAGTGACCAGGGGGCGACCGGGGAGCTGTTTTTT. Translation gives CATSDQGATGELFF.

The chain couples TRBV4-3 to TRBJ2-5; D may correspond to TRBD1 or TRBD2 (7 bases each). The CDR3 runs to 15 residues. CDR1 and CDR2 from the germline V gene are LGHNA and YSLEER. V lost 0 bases, J lost 4 bases, and 12 bases lay in between. The CDR3 loop reads CASSQDQGEGETQYF. The CDR3 region has the DNA TGCGCCAGCAGCCAAGATCAGGGGGAGGGAGAGACCCAGTACTTC.